These 19 T cell receptor beta chains originate from one sample sequenced in a study of control samples from healthy donors and cancer patients. Assay: immunoSEQ multiplex PCR; the TCRdb copy retains only in-frame clones and omits some. The repertoire holds 100,000 to 150,000 clones, 80% to 95% seen once, with about 2.2% in the top ten. Material for sequencing was blood. These receptors were collected from a woman in her 50s in good health.

The chain has TRBV9 and TRBJ2-1; 12 bases align to TRBD2. J lost 10 bases, V lost 0 bases, and 5 bases had no gene match. The CDR3 runs 15 residues. The germline V gene encodes CDR1 SGDLS and CDR2 YYNGEE. CDR3 DNA sequence: TGTGCCAGCAGCGTAGCGGCTAGCGGGGGGGGAGAGCAGTTCTTC. Translation gives CASSVAASGGGEQFF.

This clone was observed once. The rearrangement uses TRBV21-1 and TRBJ1-1. TRBV21-1 is a listed pseudogene. The CDR3 is made up of 19 amino acids. The CDR3 here is CAAAQWDVLIQGPNTEAFF. The CDR3 region has the DNA TGTGCCGCGGCTCAATGGGACGTTTTAATCCAGGGCCCGAACACTGAAGCTTTCTTT.

Judged by abundance, this clone is medium-sized. The genes are TRBV27 and TRBJ2-2; D remains ambiguous. The germline V and J ends were trimmed by 5 bases and 6 bases, with 13 bases remaining between them. Germline CDR1 MNHEY, CDR2 SMNVEV (reference sequence). There are 14 residues in the CDR3. CDR3 sequence (DNA): TGTGCCAGCAGTCCGCGACCCGTTCCCGGGGAGCTGTTTTTT. Translation gives CASSPRPVPGELFF.

The chain links TRBV14 to TRBJ2-7; D ambiguous. Germline-derived CDR1 and CDR2 are SGHDN and FVKESK. V lost 0 bases and J 0 bases, leaving 9 bases between the germline ends. The CDR3 contains 15 residues. CDR3 nucleotide sequence: TGTGCCAGCAGCCAAGATCGTCAGACCTCCTACGAGCAGTACTTC. The encoded protein is CASSQDRQTSYEQYF.

A single count supports this clone. V and J are TRBV10-1 and TRBJ1-2; D possibly corresponds to TRBD1 (5 bases). Trimming took 3 bases from V and 6 from J, leaving 11 bases between them. Germline loops: CDR1 WNHNN, CDR2 SYGVQD (reference sequence). The CDR3 loop spans 13 amino acids. In DNA form, the CDR3 reads TGCGCCAGCAGTGAACAGGCGCACCATGGCTACACCTTC. Amino acid sequence: CASSEQAHHGYTF.

The rearrangement uses TRBV18 and TRBJ2-7; 9 bases fit TRBD2. The ends lost 0 bases at V and 3 bases at J; junction bases unmatched: 3. Germline V gene lookup returns CDR1 KGHSH and CDR2 LQKENI. The CDR3 is made up of 15 amino acids. CDR3 amino acids: CASSPPGLASYEQYF. The CDR3 DNA is TGTGCCAGCTCACCACCGGGACTAGCAAGCTACGAGCAGTACTTC.

V and J are TRBV7-9 and TRBJ2-3, with TRBD2 identical over 16 bases. The J segment lost 3 bases and the V segment lost 5 bases, leaving 5 bases of the junction unmatched. Per germline, CDR1 SEHNR and CDR2 FQNEAQ (reference sequence). This CDR3 has 17 residues. CDR3: CASSEGLAGGITDTQYF. The CDR3 DNA reads as TGTGCCAGCAGCGAGGGACTAGCGGGGGGGATAACAGATACGCAGTATTTT.

The CDR3 DNA sequence: TGTGCCAGCAGCTACATGAACATAGCCTACACTGAAGCTTTCTTT. Translating gives CASSYMNIAYTEAFF. This chain joins TRBV27 and TRBJ1-1; D gene uncertain. V was pared by 6 bases and J by 3 bases, with 17 bases between. Germline CDR1 MNHEY, CDR2 SMNVEV (reference sequence). The CDR3 runs 15 residues.

CDR3 bases: TGTGCCAGCAGTGAAGATATCGGGGGGCACACTGAAGCTTTCTTT. This sequence encodes CASSEDIGGHTEAFF. This chain joins TRBV2 and TRBJ1-1, with D possibly being TRBD1 (6 bases). CDR1 is SNHLY, CDR2 FYNNEI, per germline. This CDR3 has 15 amino acids. V was clipped by 1 base and J by 3 bases, with 12 bases between them.

This clone appeared a few times. The CDR3 is CASSLYVGSPLHF. CDR3 in DNA: TGTGCCAGCAGTTTATACGTGGGTTCACCCCTCCACTTT. V gene TRBV27 combines with J gene TRBJ1-6; D is uncertain. There are 13 residues in the CDR3. Trimming pared 1 base from V and 9 bases from J, leaving 7 bases between. From germline, CDR1 is MNHEY and CDR2 SMNVEV (reference sequence).

This clone was observed once. The V call is TRBV10-1, the J call TRBJ2-2, with a possible D match to TRBD1 (5 bases). V was clipped by 6 bases and J by 0 bases, with 8 bases between them. Germline CDR1 is WNHNN and CDR2 is SYGVQD (reference sequence). CDR3 length: 14 residues. The CDR3 DNA reads TGCGCCAGCAGCACGGACACGAACACCGGGGAGCTGTTTTTT. Its translation: CASSTDTNTGELFF.

The chain links TRBV29-1 to TRBJ2-7; D is perhaps TRBD1 (6 bases). V lost 2 bases and J lost 3, with 17 bases in between. The CDR3 covers 15 residues. Germline V gene lookup returns CDR1 SQVTM and CDR2 ANQGSEA. CDR3 sequence: CSVESLARGFYEQYF. CDR3 DNA: TGCAGCGTTGAATCCCTCGCCAGGGGATTCTACGAGCAGTACTTC.

V usage is TRBV4-1 and J usage is TRBJ2-1; perhaps TRBD1 as D (6 bases). The germline V and J ends were trimmed by 1 base and 5 bases, with 12 bases remaining between them. CDR1 and CDR2 from the germline V gene are MGHRA and YSYEKL. The length of the CDR3 is 15 residues. CDR3 bases: TGCGCCAGCAGCCAAGCGGGACAAAGGGACAATGAGCAGTTCTTC. Its protein is CASSQAGQRDNEQFF.

The chain uses TRBV24-1 and TRBJ1-2; maybe TRBD1 (5 bases). V lost 6 bases, J lost 1 base, and 8 bases lay in between. CDR1 is KGHDR, CDR2 SFDVKD, per germline. The CDR3 is made up of 13 amino acids. CDR3 sequence reads: CATSRGDNYGYTF. CDR3 in DNA: TGTGCCACCAGTAGAGGGGATAACTATGGCTACACCTTC.

The CDR3, as DNA: TGTGCCAGCAGCGAGGCGCCGGGCGGGGAGCTGTTTTTT. It is translated as CASSEAPGGELFF. V is TRBV11-3 and J is TRBJ2-2; no definite D call. This CDR3 spans 13 amino acids. Germline lookup yields CDR1 SGHNT and CDR2 YENEEA. V lost 5 bases to trimming and J lost 7 bases, with 11 bases between them.

V and J are TRBV4-1 and TRBJ2-7; D ambiguous. CDR1 and CDR2 from the germline V gene are MGHRA and YSYEKL. The CDR3 is 13 residues long. V was cut by 0 bases and J by 2 bases, with 5 bases left in between. The DNA of the CDR3 is TGCGCCAGCAGCCAAGAGGTTGCCTACGAGCAGTACTTC. Translating it yields CASSQEVAYEQYF.

The rearrangement uses TRBV11-2 and TRBJ2-7; TRBD1 agrees at 7 bases. The CDR3 extends over 14 amino acids. The V and J ends lost 4 bases and 3 bases, in that order; junction bases with no gene match: 6. Germline V gene sequence: CDR1 SGHAT, CDR2 FQNNGV. Here the CDR3 DNA reads TGTGCCAGCAGCTCGAACCGGGACAGCTACGAGCAGTACTTC. Its protein product is CASSSNRDSYEQYF.

The J gene is TRBJ2-1, the V gene TRBV29-1; D unclear. The germline gives CDR1 SQVTM, CDR2 ANQGSEA. The V end was cut by 4 bases, the J end by 5 bases, with 12 bases between. The CDR3 is 13 residues long. The CDR3 nucleotides read TGCAGCGTTGGGGGTGTTAGGGACAATGAGCAGTTCTTC. This encodes CSVGGVRDNEQFF.

V and J are TRBV6-5 and TRBJ2-7; 7 bases fit TRBD1. Trimming removed 8 bases from V and 3 bases from J; junction bases left unmatched: 10. Germline values: CDR1 MNHEY, CDR2 SVGAGI. The length of the CDR3 is 14 residues. The DNA for the CDR3 is TGTGCCAGCGGACAGGCCCGTGGGATCTACGAGCAGTACTTC. The encoded protein is CASGQARGIYEQYF.